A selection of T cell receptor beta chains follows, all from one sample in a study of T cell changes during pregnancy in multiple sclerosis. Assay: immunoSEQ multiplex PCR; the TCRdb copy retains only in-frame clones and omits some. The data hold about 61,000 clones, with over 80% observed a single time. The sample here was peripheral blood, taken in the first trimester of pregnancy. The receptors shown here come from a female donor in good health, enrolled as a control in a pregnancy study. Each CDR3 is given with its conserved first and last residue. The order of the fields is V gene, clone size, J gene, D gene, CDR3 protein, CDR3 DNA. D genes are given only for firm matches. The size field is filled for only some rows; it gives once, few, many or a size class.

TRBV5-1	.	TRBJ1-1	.	CASSLEVGAQNTEAFF	TGCGCCAGCAGCTTGGAAGTGGGGGCGCAGAACACTGAAGCTTTCTTT
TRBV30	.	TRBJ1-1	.	CAWSAMNTEAFF	TGTGCCTGGAGTGCTATGAACACTGAAGCTTTCTTT
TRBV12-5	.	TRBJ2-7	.	CASGLGGGPYEQYF	TGTGCTAGTGGTTTGGGGGGGGGCCCCTACGAGCAGTACTTC
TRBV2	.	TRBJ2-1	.	CASSLEGGSSYNEQFF	TGTGCCAGCAGTCTTGAGGGGGGGAGCTCCTACAATGAGCAGTTCTTC
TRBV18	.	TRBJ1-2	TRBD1	CASSRGQGVDGYTF	TGTGCCAGCTCACGGGGACAGGGGGTTGATGGCTACACCTTC
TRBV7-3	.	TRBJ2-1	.	CASSRDRAGQANNEQFF	TGTGCCAGCAGCCGCGACAGAGCGGGACAGGCCAACAATGAGCAGTTCTTC
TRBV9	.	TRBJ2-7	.	CASSESTGLEQYF	TGTGCCAGCAGCGAGTCTACAGGGCTCGAGCAGTACTTC
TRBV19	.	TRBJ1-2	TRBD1	CASSSRTGLYGYTF	TGTGCCAGTAGTTCACGGACAGGGCTTTATGGCTACACCTTC
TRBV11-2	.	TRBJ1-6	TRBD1	CASSLERGLMFYNSPLHF	TGTGCCAGCAGCTTAGAGAGGGGGCTAATGTTCTATAATTCACCCCTCCACTTT
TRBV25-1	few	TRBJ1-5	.	CASSKSGSGGQPQHF	TGTGCCAGCAGTAAGTCAGGATCGGGAGGACAGCCCCAGCATTTT
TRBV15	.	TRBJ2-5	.	CATSRGVAGSQETQYF	TGTGCCACCAGCAGAGGAGTTGCGGGGTCACAAGAGACCCAGTACTTC
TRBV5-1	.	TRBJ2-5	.	CASSLGWAGETQYF	TGCGCCAGCAGCTTGGGGTGGGCGGGAGAGACCCAGTACTTC
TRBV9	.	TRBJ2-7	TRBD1	CASSVGQGAYEQYF	TGTGCCAGCAGCGTAGGACAGGGGGCCTACGAGCAGTACTTC
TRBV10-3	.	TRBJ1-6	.	CAIRGSSYNSPLHF	TGTGCCATCAGGGGGAGCTCCTATAATTCACCCCTCCACTTT
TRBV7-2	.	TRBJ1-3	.	CASSQRGPSGNTIYF	TGTGCCAGCAGTCAACGCGGCCCCTCTGGAAACACCATATATTTT
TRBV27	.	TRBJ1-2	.	CASSSLLDGQFYGYTF	TGTGCCAGCAGTTCACTATTAGACGGACAGTTCTATGGCTACACCTTC
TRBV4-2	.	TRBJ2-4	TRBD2	CASSQAWGGTKNIQYF	TGTGCCAGCAGCCAAGCGTGGGGGGGAACCAAAAACATTCAGTACTTC
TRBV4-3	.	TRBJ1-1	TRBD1	CASSQGATGWTEAFF	TGCGCCAGCAGCCAAGGGGCGACAGGGTGGACTGAAGCTTTCTTT
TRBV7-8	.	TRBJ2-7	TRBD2	CASSAGLAGGAYEQYF	TGTGCCAGCAGCGCCGGACTAGCGGGGGGGGCCTACGAGCAGTACTTC
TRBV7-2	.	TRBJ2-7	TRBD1	CASSPRTGDLSYEQYF	TGTGCCAGCAGCCCCCGGACAGGGGACCTTTCCTACGAGCAGTACTTC
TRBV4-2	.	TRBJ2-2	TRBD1	CASSSRDRDTGELFF	TGTGCCAGCAGCTCCAGGGACAGGGATACCGGGGAGCTGTTTTTT
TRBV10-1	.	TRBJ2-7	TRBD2	CASRRPLAVPHEQYF	TGCGCCAGCAGACGTCCACTAGCGGTTCCCCACGAGCAGTACTTC
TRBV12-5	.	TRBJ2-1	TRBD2	CASGLLLLAESYNEQFF	TGTGCTAGTGGTTTGTTACTACTAGCGGAATCCTACAATGAGCAGTTCTTC
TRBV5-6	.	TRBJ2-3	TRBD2	CASSLGTSGGNTDTQYF	TGTGCCAGCAGCTTGGGGACTAGCGGGGGGAACACAGATACGCAGTATTTT
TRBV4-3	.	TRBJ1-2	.	CASSQDIGGDGAYGYTF	TGCGCCAGCAGCCAAGATATCGGCGGGGACGGGGCTTATGGCTACACCTTC
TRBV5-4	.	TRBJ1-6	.	CASSLPGASYNSPLHF	TGTGCCAGCAGCTTGCCAGGGGCTTCCTATAATTCACCCCTCCACTTT
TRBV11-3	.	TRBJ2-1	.	CASSLDLSKRLPNEQFF	TGTGCCAGCAGCTTAGATCTAAGTAAACGACTACCTAATGAGCAGTTCTTC
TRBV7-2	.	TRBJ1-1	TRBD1	CASSLGRQGGTEAFF	TGTGCCAGCAGCTTAGGGCGACAGGGAGGAACTGAAGCTTTCTTT
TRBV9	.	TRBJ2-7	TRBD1	CASSVAGTGSYEQYF	TGTGCCAGCAGCGTAGCTGGGACAGGGTCCTACGAGCAGTACTTC
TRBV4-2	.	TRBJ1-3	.	CASSLTSTRSGNTIYF	TGTGCCAGCAGCCTTACATCGACACGCTCTGGAAACACCATATATTTT
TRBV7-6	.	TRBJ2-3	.	CASSLRSRGGQDTQYF	TGTGCCAGCAGCCTCCGGTCAAGGGGGGGCCAAGATACGCAGTATTTT
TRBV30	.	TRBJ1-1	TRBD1	CAWSEDRETEAFF	TGTGCCTGGAGTGAGGACAGGGAGACTGAAGCTTTCTTT
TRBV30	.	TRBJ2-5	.	CAWSNPSVQAQETQYF	TGTGCCTGGAGTAACCCCTCAGTTCAGGCTCAGGAGACCCAGTACTTC
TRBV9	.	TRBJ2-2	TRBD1	CASSAGDRTTGELFF	TGTGCCAGCAGCGCCGGGGACAGAACCACCGGGGAGCTGTTTTTT
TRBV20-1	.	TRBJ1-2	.	CSAREGRGYTF	TGCAGTGCCCGGGAGGGTAGGGGCTACACCTTC
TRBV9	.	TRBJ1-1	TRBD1	CASSSGGPRGSAEAFF	TGTGCCAGCAGCTCAGGAGGTCCCAGGGGGTCTGCTGAAGCTTTCTTT
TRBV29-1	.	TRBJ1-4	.	CSVEEGGGHPTNEKLFF	TGCAGCGTTGAAGAGGGCGGGGGGCACCCCACTAATGAAAAACTGTTTTTT
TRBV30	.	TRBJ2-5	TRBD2	CAWSVRRTSGAQETQYF	TGTGCCTGGAGTGTACGTAGGACTAGCGGGGCCCAAGAGACCCAGTACTTC
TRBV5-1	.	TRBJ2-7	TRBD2	CASSFRGGSYEQYF	TGCGCCAGCAGCTTTCGGGGGGGCTCCTACGAGCAGTACTTC
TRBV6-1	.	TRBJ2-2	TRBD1	CASSERWDRWGELFF	TGTGCCAGCAGTGAACGATGGGACAGATGGGGGGAGCTGTTTTTT
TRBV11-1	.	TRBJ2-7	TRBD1	CASSLARTGGFYEQYF	TGTGCCAGCAGCTTAGCCCGGACAGGGGGCTTCTACGAGCAGTACTTC
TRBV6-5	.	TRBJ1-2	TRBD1	CASSRQGSGYTF	TGTGCCAGCAGTCGACAGGGGTCTGGCTACACCTTC